The 18 T cell receptor beta chains presented below share a single source sample, sequenced in a study of blood T cells in healthy people across ages. Primers used in a second PCR of roughly 7 to 12 cycles were a sample-barcoded 5' primer and a J-beta primer mix. TCRdb re-derived calls from the 5' RACE reads in MiXCR, one entry per CDR3 protein. The sample consists of more than 1,400,000 distinct CDR3 sequences, 42% of them appearing once. Sequences were obtained from blood. These receptors were obtained from a woman aged 18-35 years in good health.

In its sample, this clonotype was seen a few times. This chain connects TRBV4-2 to TRBJ2-7, with unresolved D. This CDR3 is 16 amino acids long. The ends were cut back, 0 bases at V and 0 bases at J, with 12 bases in the middle. From germline, CDR1 is LGHNA and CDR2 YNFKEQ. The CDR3 spells CASSQDLGYYSYEQYF. CDR3 coding DNA: TGTGCCAGCAGCCAAGATCTGGGTTATTACTCCTACGAGCAGTACTTC.

The gene calls are TRBV29-1 and TRBJ2-5; D unresolved. V lost 5 bases and J 11 bases, leaving 21 bases between the germline ends. The CDR3 is 13 amino acids. CDR1 is SQVTM, CDR2 ANQGSEA, per germline. The CDR3 here is CSVSENSYNEQYF. The CDR3 nucleotides read TGCAGCGTTTCCGAAAACTCCTACAATGAGCAGTACTTC.

The rearrangement uses TRBV29-1 and TRBJ2-5; no clear D. Between the trimmed V and J ends, which lost 1 base and 6 bases, there was a span of 9 bases. CDR3 length: 12 amino acids. From germline, CDR1 is SQVTM and CDR2 ANQGSEA. CDR3 sequence: CSVEVLYKTQYF. The CDR3 DNA follows: TGCAGCGTTGAAGTCCTATACAAGACCCAGTACTTC.

This clonotype occurred many times. The V and J genes are TRBV7-9 and TRBJ2-4, with D perhaps TRBD1 or TRBD2 (5 bases each). The CDR3 is 14 residues long. Per germline, CDR1 SEHNR and CDR2 FQNEAQ (reference sequence). Trimming removed 6 bases from V and 3 bases from J, with 12 bases in between. CDR3 sequence: CASSPRDGKNIQYF. DNA for the CDR3: TGTGCCAGCAGTCCTAGGGACGGCAAAAACATTCAGTACTTC.

V usage is TRBV2 and J usage is TRBJ1-1, with D possibly TRBD1 on 5 matching bases. V shed 3 bases and J shed 7 bases, with 18 bases lying between them. The CDR3 is 15 amino acids. Germline CDR1 and CDR2: SNHLY and FYNNEI. CDR3 amino acids: CASSDTQVGAGEAFF. Written as DNA, the CDR3 is TGTGCCAGCAGTGATACACAGGTCGGGGCGGGTGAAGCTTTCTTT.

This clonotype was seen only a few times. The rearrangement uses TRBV29-1 and TRBJ2-5; no clear D. Trimming shortened V by 5 bases and J by 2 bases, and 21 bases separated the two germline ends. Per germline, CDR1 SQVTM and CDR2 ANQGSEA. The CDR3 extends over 16 amino acids. Here the CDR3 reads CSVSRSSDSKQETQYF. The CDR3, as DNA: TGCAGCGTTTCCCGCTCGAGCGACTCGAAACAAGAGACCCAGTACTTC.

This clonotype occurred a few times. The J gene is TRBJ1-2, the V gene TRBV12-3 or TRBV12-4, with 9 bases identical to TRBD1. This CDR3 is built from 13 residues. After removal of 6 bases from V and 7 bases from J, the junction contained 6 bases not matched to a gene. CDR3: CASSHGTGFGYTF. The CDR3 region has the DNA TGTGCCAGCAGCCATGGGACAGGGTTTGGCTACACCTTC.

As DNA, the CDR3 is TGTGCCAGCAGTTATGACAACAGACCGAACACTGAAGCTTTCTTT. Its translation is CASSYDNRPNTEAFF. The rearrangement uses TRBV27 and TRBJ1-1; D is ambiguous. V was clipped by 4 bases and J by 1 base, with 13 bases between them. Germline assignment: CDR1 MNHEY and CDR2 SMNVEV (reference sequence). This CDR3 is built from 15 residues.

V and J are TRBV4-2 and TRBJ2-5, with 10 bases matching TRBD2. This CDR3 region has 18 residues. CDR1 and CDR2 from the germline V gene are LGHNA and YNFKEQ. V trimming: 0 bases; J trimming: 5 bases; junction bases outside the gene matches: 12. CDR3 sequence reads: CASSQDDPLAGVGETQYF. The CDR3 bases are TGTGCCAGCAGCCAAGATGACCCTCTAGCGGGAGTGGGTGAGACCCAGTACTTC.

The V and J genes are TRBV2 and TRBJ1-6, with 8 bases matching TRBD1. The germline V gene has CDR1 SNHLY and CDR2 FYNNEI. The V and J ends lost 2 bases and 8 bases, in that order; junction bases with no gene match: 2. CDR3 length: 14 amino acids. CDR3 amino acids: CASSETGGYSPLHF. DNA of the CDR3: TGTGCCAGCAGTGAAACAGGGGGATATTCACCCCTCCACTTT.

This clonotype was seen just once. This chain uses TRBV3-1 with TRBJ2-3; 8 bases are shared with TRBD2. Germline-derived CDR1 and CDR2 are LGHDT and YNNKEL (reference sequence). V was pared by 5 bases and J by 0 bases, with 10 bases of the junction left unmatched. The CDR3 totals 17 residues. The CDR3 DNA reads as TGTGCCAGCAGCGGGTGGGCTAGCGGGTATAGCACAGATACGCAGTATTTT. This sequence encodes CASSGWASGYSTDTQYF.

The J gene is TRBJ1-5, the V gene TRBV12-3 or TRBV12-4; TRBD1 is a possible D gene (5 bases). The CDR3 is made up of 15 amino acids. Trimming took 1 base from V and 5 from J, leaving 12 bases between them. CDR3 DNA: TGTGCCAGCAGTTTAGTGGGAGGGGTGGATCAGCCCCAGCATTTT. Translation: CASSLVGGVDQPQHF.

Concerning this clonotype itself: A much larger clone is a single base away; this may be a read error. V usage is TRBV29-1 and J usage is TRBJ2-6; D unclear. The CDR3 is 15 amino acids. Germline lookup yields CDR1 SQVTM and CDR2 ANQGSEA. V was clipped by 1 base and J by 1 base, with 8 bases between them. CDR3 sequence: CSVEGSGSGANVLTF. CDR3 coding DNA: TGCAGCGTTGAAGGTAGTGGATCTGGGGCCAACGTCCTGACTTTC. The entire variable domain, with the rest obtained from reference TRBV29-1 and TRBJ2-6, is as follows: SAVISQKPSRDICQRGTSLTIQCQVDSQVTMMFWYRQQPGQSLTLIATANQGSEATYESGFVIDKFPISRPNLTFSTLTVSNMSPEDSSIYLCSVEGSGSGANVLTFGAGSRLTVL.

The V and J genes are TRBV5-4 and TRBJ2-5; 7 positions match TRBD2. Gene TRBJ2-7 matches the end of the DNA better, so the J call may be wrong. The germline V gene has CDR1 SGHNT and CDR2 YYREEE (reference sequence). The CDR3 contains 15 residues. CDR3 residues: CASSFLAVPGYEQYF. The CDR3 coding sequence is TGTGCCAGCAGCTTTCTAGCGGTCCCTGGGTACGAGCAGTACTTC.

The genes are TRBV28 and TRBJ2-4; D gene ambiguous. Matching the DNA end better, TRBJ2-5 makes the J call doubtful. The CDR3 is 16 residues long. Germline V lookup: CDR1 MDHEN, CDR2 SYDVKM. The DNA of the CDR3 is TGTGCCAGCAGTTACAAGGCATTCGTGGCGTGGGAGACCCAGTACTTC. Translation: CASSYKAFVAWETQYF.

The rearrangement uses TRBV7-9 and TRBJ2-3; D perhaps matches TRBD2 (6 bases). CDR3 length: 13 amino acids. Trimming pared 6 bases from V and 4 bases from J, leaving 11 bases between. The germline CDR1 and CDR2 sequences are SEHNR and FQNEAQ (reference sequence). DNA for the CDR3: TGTGCCAGCAGACTAGCTTTGGCAGATACGCAGTATTTT. Amino acids: CASRLALADTQYF.

This sequence joins TRBV2 and TRBJ2-1; D tentatively fits TRBD1 or TRBD2 (6 bases each). V was clipped by 5 bases and J by 13 bases, with 12 bases between them. CDR3 size: 11 residues. Per the germline V gene, CDR1 is SNHLY and CDR2 is FYNNEI. CDR3 in DNA: TGTGCCAGCAGTAAGGGGGGATCTCAGTTCTTC. This sequence encodes CASSKGGSQFF.

The gene calls are TRBV6-1 and TRBJ2-3; 7 positions match TRBD2. Germline CDR1 is MNHNS and CDR2 is SASEGT. The CDR3 is 17 amino acids. V was clipped by 4 bases and J by 1 base; unmatched bases: 11. CDR3 amino acids: CASSVAGSGRGTDTQYF. CDR3 DNA: TGTGCCAGCAGTGTAGCGGGTTCAGGGCGGGGCACAGATACGCAGTATTTT.